This T cell receptor (beta chain) was sequenced during a study of blood T cell repertoires in COVID-19. Overall study context: Researchers got acute and convalescent COVID-19 samples from the United States, Italy and Spain. T cells, B-cell-depleted T cells, or PBMCs provided the cDNA or gDNA that served as material.

As processed by the authors: By means of reference gene primer amplification, nucleated cell counts were estimated. This table comes from immunoSEQ multiplex PCR, and its TCRdb copy is limited to in-frame clones, with some not included. D and trimming were read from the DNA, whereas the V and J calls and clone size are those reported in that table. The sample records more than 150,000 clones, 88% being singletons. Germline CDR1 and CDR2: LNHNV and YYDKDF (reference sequence). The CDR3 has 16 amino acids. The V end lost 1 base, the J end lost 2 bases, and 12 bases lay between the germline ends. The source is an older man with active or convalescent COVID-19. The sequenced sample consisted of peripheral blood. The rearrangement uses TRBV15 and TRBJ2-1; D is perhaps TRBD1 (5 bases). The CDR3 loop reads CATSRVTGLAYNEQFF. In DNA form, the CDR3 reads TGTGCCACCAGCAGAGTAACAGGCCTAGCCTACAATGAGCAGTTCTTC.